The clone carrying this T cell receptor beta chain was seen ten or more times. Its matching antigen is unknown. This specimen comes from a study of spatial heterogeneity in lung cancer. V gave up 0 bases and J gave up 3 bases, with 15 bases separating them. This CDR3 region has 16 residues. Germline assignment: CDR1 DFQATT and CDR2 SNEGSKA (reference sequence). Study observations and caveats: In tumors, expanded intratumoral alpha and beta TCR counts tracked mutation counts.

TCRdb independently ran MiXCR on the 5' RACE reads; one entry per CDR3 protein. Counted here are 15,000 or so distinct CDR3 sequences, about 7% occurring once; the ten biggest clones make up about 9%. As to time point: sample taken at primary tumor resection. The material sequenced was lung tumor tissue, taken at surgery. This clonotype was sampled from a male donor with early-stage non-small cell lung cancer. The chain has TRBV20-1 and TRBJ2-1; TRBD1 is a possible D gene (7 bases). CDR3 bases: TGCAGTGCTAGAGATCTCGCCAGGGGGGTCTACAATGAGCAGTTCTTC. It is translated as CSARDLARGVYNEQFF.